This T cell receptor (beta chain) was sequenced in a study of spatial heterogeneity in lung cancer. The time point: sample taken at primary tumor resection. Whole RNA came from tumor, nontumor lung or frozen PBMC and was sequenced without being sorted. TCRdb called the 5' RACE reads again in MiXCR, with one record for every CDR3 protein. The table has 77,000 or so distinct CDR3 sequences, 15% to 25% seen once; the top ten hold 5.5% to 7%. This clonotype was sampled from a male donor with early-stage non-small cell lung cancer. Specimen: PBMCs, collected at surgery.

The CDR3 bases are TGCAGTGCTCTCCAGACAGGCATCGGCTACACCTTC. Protein sequence: CSALQTGIGYTF. The chain recombines TRBV20-1 with TRBJ1-2; a possible D gene is TRBD1 (6 bases). The germline V and J ends were trimmed by 5 bases and 8 bases, with 15 bases remaining between them. CDR1 is DFQATT and CDR2 is SNEGSKA in the germline V gene (reference sequence). This CDR3 contains 12 residues.